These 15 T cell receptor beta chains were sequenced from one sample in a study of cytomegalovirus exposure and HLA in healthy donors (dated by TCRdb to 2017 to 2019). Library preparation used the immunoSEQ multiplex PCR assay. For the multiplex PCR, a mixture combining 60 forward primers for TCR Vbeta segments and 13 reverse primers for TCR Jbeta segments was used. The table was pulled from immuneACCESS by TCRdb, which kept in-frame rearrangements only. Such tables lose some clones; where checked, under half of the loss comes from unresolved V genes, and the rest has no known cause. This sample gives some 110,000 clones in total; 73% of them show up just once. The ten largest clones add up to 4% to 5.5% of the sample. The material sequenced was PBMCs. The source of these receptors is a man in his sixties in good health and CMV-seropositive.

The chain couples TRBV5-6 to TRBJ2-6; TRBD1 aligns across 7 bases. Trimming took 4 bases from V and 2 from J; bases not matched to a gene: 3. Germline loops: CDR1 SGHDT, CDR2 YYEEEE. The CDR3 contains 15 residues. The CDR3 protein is CASSPQGAGANVLTF. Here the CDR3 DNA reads TGTGCCAGCAGCCCTCAGGGGGCTGGGGCCAACGTCCTGACTTTC. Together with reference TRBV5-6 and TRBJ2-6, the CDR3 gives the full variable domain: DAGVTQSPTHLIKTRGQQVTLRCSPKSGHDTVSWYQQALGQGPQFIFQYYEEEERQRGNFPDRFSGHQFPNYSSELNVNALLLGDSALYLCASSPQGAGANVLTFGAGSRLTVL.

The CDR3 DNA reads as TGTGCCACCAGCAGAGGGAGAGTAGATACGCAGTATTTT. As protein: CATSRGRVDTQYF. This rearrangement joins TRBV15 to TRBJ2-3; D unclear. Trimming took off 1 base at V and 5 bases at J, with 7 bases between the two ends. The germline V gene has CDR1 LNHNV and CDR2 YYDKDF (reference sequence). This CDR3 has 13 residues.

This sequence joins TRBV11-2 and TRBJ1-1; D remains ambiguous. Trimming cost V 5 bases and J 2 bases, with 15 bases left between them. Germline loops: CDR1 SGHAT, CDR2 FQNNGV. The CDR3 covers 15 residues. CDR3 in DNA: TGTGCCAGCAGCCTTTTGACGGGGAGTAACACTGAAGCTTTCTTT. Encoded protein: CASSLLTGSNTEAFF.

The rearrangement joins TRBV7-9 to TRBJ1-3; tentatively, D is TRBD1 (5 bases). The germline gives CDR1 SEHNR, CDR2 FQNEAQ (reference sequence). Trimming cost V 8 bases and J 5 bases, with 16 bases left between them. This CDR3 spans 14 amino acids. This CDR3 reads CASGPPGDRNTIYF. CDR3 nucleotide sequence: TGTGCCAGCGGTCCCCCGGGGGATCGAAACACCATATATTTT.

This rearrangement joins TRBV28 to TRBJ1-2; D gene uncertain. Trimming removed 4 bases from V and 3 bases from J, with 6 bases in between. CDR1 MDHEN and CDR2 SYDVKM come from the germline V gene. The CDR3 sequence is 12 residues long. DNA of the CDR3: TGTGCCAGCAGTTACCGAGACTATGGCTACACCTTC. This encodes CASSYRDYGYTF.

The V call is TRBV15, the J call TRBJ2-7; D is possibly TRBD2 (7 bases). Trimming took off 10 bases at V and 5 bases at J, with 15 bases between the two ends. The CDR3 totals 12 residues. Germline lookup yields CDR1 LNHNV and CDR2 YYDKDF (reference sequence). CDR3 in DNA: TGTGCCAGATATGGGGGGGCCCACGAGCAGTACTTC. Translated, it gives CARYGGAHEQYF. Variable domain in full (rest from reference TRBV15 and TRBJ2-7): DAMVIQNPRYQVTQFGKPVTLSCSQTLNHNVMYWYQQKSSQAPKLLFHYYDKDFNNEADTPDNFQSRRPNTSFCFLDIRSPGLGDTAMYLCARYGGAHEQYFGPGTRLTVT.

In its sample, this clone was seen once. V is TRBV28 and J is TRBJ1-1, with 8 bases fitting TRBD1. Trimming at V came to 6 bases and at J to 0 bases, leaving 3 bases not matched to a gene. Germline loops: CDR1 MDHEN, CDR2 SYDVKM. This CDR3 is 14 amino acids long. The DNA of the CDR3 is TGTGCCAGCAGGCCGACAGGGGTGAACACTGAAGCTTTCTTT. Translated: CASRPTGVNTEAFF.

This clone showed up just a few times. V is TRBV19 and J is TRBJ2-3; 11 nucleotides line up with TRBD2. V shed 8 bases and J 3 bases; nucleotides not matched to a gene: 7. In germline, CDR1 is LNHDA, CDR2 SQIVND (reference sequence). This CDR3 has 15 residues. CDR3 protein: CASGTSGGNTDTQYF. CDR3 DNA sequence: TGTGCCAGTGGGACTAGCGGAGGGAATACAGATACGCAGTATTTT. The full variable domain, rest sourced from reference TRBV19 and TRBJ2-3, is DGGITQSPKYLFRKEGQNVTLSCEQNLNHDAMYWYRQDPGQGLRLIYYSQIVNDFQKGDIAEGYSVSREKKESFPLTVTSAQKNPTAFYLCASGTSGGNTDTQYFGPGTRLTVL.

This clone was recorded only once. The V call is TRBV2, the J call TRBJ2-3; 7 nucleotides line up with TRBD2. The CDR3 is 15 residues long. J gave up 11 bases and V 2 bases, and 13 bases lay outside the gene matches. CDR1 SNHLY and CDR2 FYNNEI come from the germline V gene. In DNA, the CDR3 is TGTGCCAGCAGTGAAAGTGGCGGGGGATTTTTCGGGCAGTATTTT. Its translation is CASSESGGGFFGQYF.

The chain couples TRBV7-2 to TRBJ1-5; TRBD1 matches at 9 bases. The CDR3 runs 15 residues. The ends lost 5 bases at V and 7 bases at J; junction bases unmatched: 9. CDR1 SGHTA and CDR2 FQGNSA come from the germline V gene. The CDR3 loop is CASSQGPGQGQPQHF. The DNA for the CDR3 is TGTGCCAGCAGCCAAGGTCCGGGACAGGGACAGCCCCAGCATTTT.

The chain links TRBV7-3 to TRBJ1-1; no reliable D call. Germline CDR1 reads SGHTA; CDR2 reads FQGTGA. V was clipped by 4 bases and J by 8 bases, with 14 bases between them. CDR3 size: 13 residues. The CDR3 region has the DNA TGTGCCAGCAGCTCCCGACGCGGCGAGGAAGCTTTCTTT. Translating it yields CASSSRRGEEAFF.

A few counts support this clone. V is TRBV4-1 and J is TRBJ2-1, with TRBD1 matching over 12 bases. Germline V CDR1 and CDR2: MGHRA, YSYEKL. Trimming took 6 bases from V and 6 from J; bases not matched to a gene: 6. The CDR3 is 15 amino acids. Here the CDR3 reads CASSTGQGAINEQFF. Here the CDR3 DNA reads TGCGCCAGCAGTACGGGACAGGGGGCAATCAATGAGCAGTTCTTC.

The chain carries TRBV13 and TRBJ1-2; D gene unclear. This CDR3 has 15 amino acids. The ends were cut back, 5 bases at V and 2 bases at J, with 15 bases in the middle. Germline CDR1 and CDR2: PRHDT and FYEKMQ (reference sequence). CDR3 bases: TGTGCCAGCAGCACGAGACGATACGGGAACTATGGCTACACCTTC. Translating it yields CASSTRRYGNYGYTF.

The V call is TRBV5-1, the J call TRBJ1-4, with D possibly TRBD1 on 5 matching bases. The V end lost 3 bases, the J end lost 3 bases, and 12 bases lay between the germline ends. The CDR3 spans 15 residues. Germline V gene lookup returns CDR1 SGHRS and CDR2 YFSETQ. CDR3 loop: CASSWGRGANEKLFF. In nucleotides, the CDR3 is TGCGCCAGCAGCTGGGGTCGGGGGGCTAATGAAAAACTGTTTTTT.

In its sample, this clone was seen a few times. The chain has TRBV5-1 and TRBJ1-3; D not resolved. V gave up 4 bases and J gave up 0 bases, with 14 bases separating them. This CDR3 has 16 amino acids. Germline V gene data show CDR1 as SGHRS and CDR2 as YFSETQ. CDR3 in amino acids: CASSPDTLDSGNTIYF. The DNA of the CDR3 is TGCGCCAGCAGCCCAGACACACTCGACTCTGGAAACACCATATATTTT.